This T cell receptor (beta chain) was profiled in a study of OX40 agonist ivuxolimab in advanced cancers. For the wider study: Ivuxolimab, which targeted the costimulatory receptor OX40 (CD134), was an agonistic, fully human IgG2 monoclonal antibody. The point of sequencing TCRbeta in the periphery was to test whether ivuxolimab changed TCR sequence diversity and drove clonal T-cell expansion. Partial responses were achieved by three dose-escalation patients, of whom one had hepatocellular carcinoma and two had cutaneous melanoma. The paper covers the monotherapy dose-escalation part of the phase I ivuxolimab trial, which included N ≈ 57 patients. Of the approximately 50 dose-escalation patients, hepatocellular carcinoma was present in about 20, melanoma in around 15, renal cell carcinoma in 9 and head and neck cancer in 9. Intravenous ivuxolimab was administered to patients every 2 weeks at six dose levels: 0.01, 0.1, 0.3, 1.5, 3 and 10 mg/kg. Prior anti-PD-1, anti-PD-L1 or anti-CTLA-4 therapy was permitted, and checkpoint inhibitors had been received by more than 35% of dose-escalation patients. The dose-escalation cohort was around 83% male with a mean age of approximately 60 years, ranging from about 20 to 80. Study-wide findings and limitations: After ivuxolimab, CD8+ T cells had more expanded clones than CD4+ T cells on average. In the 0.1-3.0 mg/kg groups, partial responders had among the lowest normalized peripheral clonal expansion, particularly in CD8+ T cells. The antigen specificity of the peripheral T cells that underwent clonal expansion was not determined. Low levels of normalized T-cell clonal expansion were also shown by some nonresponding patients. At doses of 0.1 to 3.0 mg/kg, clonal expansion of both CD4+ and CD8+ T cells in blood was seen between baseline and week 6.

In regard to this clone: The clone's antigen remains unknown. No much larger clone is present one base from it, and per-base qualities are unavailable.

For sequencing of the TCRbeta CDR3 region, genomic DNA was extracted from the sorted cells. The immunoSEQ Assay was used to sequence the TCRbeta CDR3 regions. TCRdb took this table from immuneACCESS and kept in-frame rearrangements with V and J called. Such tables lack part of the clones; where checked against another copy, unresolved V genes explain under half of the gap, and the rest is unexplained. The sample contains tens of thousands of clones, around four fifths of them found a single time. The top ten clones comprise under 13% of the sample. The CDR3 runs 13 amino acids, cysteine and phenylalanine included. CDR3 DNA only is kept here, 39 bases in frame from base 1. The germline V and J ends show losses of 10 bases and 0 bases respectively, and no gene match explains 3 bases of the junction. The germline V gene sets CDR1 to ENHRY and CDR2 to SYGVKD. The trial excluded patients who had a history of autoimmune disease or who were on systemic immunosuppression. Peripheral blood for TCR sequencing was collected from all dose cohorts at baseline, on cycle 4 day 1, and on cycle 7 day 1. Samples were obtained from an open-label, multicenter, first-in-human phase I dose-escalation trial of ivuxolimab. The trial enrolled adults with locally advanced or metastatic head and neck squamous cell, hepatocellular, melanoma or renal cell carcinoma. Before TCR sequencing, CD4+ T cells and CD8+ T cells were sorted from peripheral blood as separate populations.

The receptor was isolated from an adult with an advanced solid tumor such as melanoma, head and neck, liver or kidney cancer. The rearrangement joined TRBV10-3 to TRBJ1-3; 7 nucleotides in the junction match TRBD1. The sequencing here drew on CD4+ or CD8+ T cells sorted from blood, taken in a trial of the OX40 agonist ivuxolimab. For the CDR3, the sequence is CATGDSSGNTIYF. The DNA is TGTGCCACCGGGGACAGCTCTGGAAACACCATATATTTT.